This T cell receptor (beta chain) was found in a study of OX40 agonist ivuxolimab in advanced cancers. As for the study in general: Treatment of patients was with ivuxolimab, an agonistic anti-OX40 (CD134) antibody. Eligibility admitted prior anti-PD-1, anti-PD-L1 or anti-CTLA-4 therapy; 35% to 40% had some. Study-wide results and limits: Researchers report that CD8+ T cells had, on average, more expanded clones than CD4+.

The CDR3 consists of 14 residues. A remark on this clone: What it recognizes is unknown.

Generated by immunoSEQ multiplex PCR, the TCRdb table keeps only in-frame clones and is missing some. The table has some 98,000 clones, about 92% seen once. Sampling times: baseline, cycle 4 day 1, cycle 7 day 1. The source was CD4+ or CD8+ T cells sorted from blood, collected in a trial of the OX40 agonist ivuxolimab. The chain is built from TRBV21-1 and TRBJ1-3; the table names TRBD1, a call not compared with the DNA. TRBV21-1 represents a pseudogene. This sequence originates from an adult with an advanced solid tumor such as melanoma, head and neck, liver or kidney cancer. The CDR3 sequence is CASSKTGPGNTIYF. For the CDR3, the DNA is TGTGCCAGCAGCAAGACAGGGCCTGGAAACACCATATATTTT.